This T cell receptor beta chain was sequenced in a study of cytomegalovirus exposure and HLA in healthy donors. For the study at large: Caucasian-associated ancestry cluster membership applied to approximately 81% of 398 genotyped donors. Study-wide results and limits: There were a few CMV-associated chains whose specificity for CMV antigens was confirmed in vitro. Previous analysis showed most TCR beta V segments were productive about 87% or about 30% of the time.

60 Vbeta and 13 Jbeta primers were used in PCR. Measured with immunoSEQ multiplex PCR; TCRdb has only the in-frame clones, and not every one. The sample has some 120,000 clones, more than 60% seen once; the top ten hold about 3%. Healthy people donating bone marrow made up the donors. This clone has just a few counts. Antigen specificity is unknown. This CDR3 is built from 16 residues. The germline CDR1 and CDR2 sequences are ENHRY and SYGVKD. V dropped 6 bases and J dropped 2; count of bases not matched to a gene: 8. This TCR derives from a man between 25 and 39 years old in good health and CMV-seronegative. V gene TRBV10-3 combines with J gene TRBJ2-3; 10 bases fit TRBD1. The specimen was PBMCs. CDR3 amino acids: CAISSGQGTYTDTQYF. CDR3 nucleotides: TGTGCCATCAGCTCGGGACAGGGGACCTACACAGATACGCAGTATTTT.